This record covers a single TCR beta chain. Its antigen remains unknown. The data are from a study of CD8 T cells in Susac syndrome. Overall study results and limits: By the study's own acknowledgment, its TCR sequencing and HLA analysis included relatively few individuals.

Random hexamers primed reverse transcription of roughly 0.5 to 1 ug RNA. TCR beta CDR3 was amplified by immunoSEQ covering 54 Vbeta and 13 Jbeta. Each CDR3 protein is one row after TCRdb ran MiXCR on the immunoSEQ multiplex PCR reads. The sample holds about 440,000 distinct CDR3 sequences, approximately 85% seen once. The V gene lost 2 bases and the J gene lost 4 bases, with 14 bases spanning the gap. This CDR3 is 15 amino acids long. The germline V gene encodes CDR1 MNHEY and CDR2 SVGAGI. Sequencing targeted TCR beta in blood CD8+ and CD4+ T cells. The patients serving as multiple sclerosis controls were treatment-naive. They had stable or active relapsing-remitting disease and fulfilled revised McDonald criteria.

V usage is TRBV6-5 and J usage is TRBJ1-1; D ambiguous. The TCR was taken from a human donor with multiple sclerosis. The sample taken for sequencing was CD8+ T cells from PBMCs. CDR3 sequence: CASSYAGGGLTEAFF. The CDR3 coding sequence is TGTGCCAGCAGTTACGCCGGAGGAGGACTCACTGAAGCTTTCTTT.